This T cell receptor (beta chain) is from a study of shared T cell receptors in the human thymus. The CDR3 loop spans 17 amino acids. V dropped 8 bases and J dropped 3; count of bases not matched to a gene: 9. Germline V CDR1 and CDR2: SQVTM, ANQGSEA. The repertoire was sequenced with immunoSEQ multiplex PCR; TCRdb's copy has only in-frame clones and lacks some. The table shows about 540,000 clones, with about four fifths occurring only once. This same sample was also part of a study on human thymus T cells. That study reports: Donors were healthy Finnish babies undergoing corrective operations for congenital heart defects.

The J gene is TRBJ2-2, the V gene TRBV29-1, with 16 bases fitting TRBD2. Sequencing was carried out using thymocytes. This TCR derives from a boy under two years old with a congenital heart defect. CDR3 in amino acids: CSIQGLAGGPDTGELFF. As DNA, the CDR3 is TGCAGCATCCAGGGACTAGCGGGAGGGCCGGACACCGGGGAGCTGTTTTTT.